One sample yielded the 16 T cell receptor beta chains listed below, sequenced in a study of long-term antiretroviral therapy in people with HIV. Researchers ran immunoSEQ v3.0 at survey level. Assay: immunoSEQ multiplex PCR; the TCRdb copy retains only in-frame clones and omits some. Of about 28,000 clones in the sample, more than 80% were seen once. The sequencing here drew on unsorted PBMCs, taken 0.3 years after starting antiretroviral therapy. These receptor sequences come from a man aged 40-55 years with HIV.

This chain joins TRBV4-2 and TRBJ1-2; no clear D. The CDR3 has 13 amino acids. Per germline, CDR1 LGHNA and CDR2 YNFKEQ. The V and J ends lost 4 bases and 6 bases respectively, with 12 bases between them. The CDR3, as DNA: TGTGCCAGCAGCCCTGGAAGGGTGGATGGCTACACCTTC. It translates to CASSPGRVDGYTF.

CDR3 bases: TGTGCCAGCAGAGGTACAGGGAACCCGAACACTGAAGCTTTCTTT. This sequence encodes CASRGTGNPNTEAFF. The chain employs TRBV2 and TRBJ1-1, with TRBD1 as a possible D gene (6 bases). V was cut by 6 bases and J by 1 base, with 15 bases left in between. From germline, CDR1 is SNHLY and CDR2 FYNNEI. The CDR3 loop spans 15 amino acids.

This clone was observed a handful of times. This chain joins TRBV6-6 and TRBJ1-6; 9 bases are a match to TRBD1. V dropped 2 bases and J dropped 7; count of bases not matched to a gene: 6. In germline, CDR1 is MNHNY, CDR2 SVGAGI (reference sequence). The length of the CDR3 is 16 residues. The CDR3 DNA reads TGTGCCAGCAGTTACCGAAGCGGACAGGGGAATTCACCCCTCCACTTT. Its protein is CASSYRSGQGNSPLHF.

The chain combines TRBV6-5 with TRBJ2-2; 11 bases map to TRBD1. Per the germline V gene, CDR1 is MNHEY and CDR2 is SVGAGI. With V trimmed by 4 bases and J by 4 bases, 2 bases remained unmatched. This CDR3 is built from 15 residues. The CDR3 DNA is TGTGCCAGCAGTTGGGGACAGGGGGGCACCGGGGAGCTGTTTTTT. The encoded protein is CASSWGQGGTGELFF.

This clone was counted once. V is TRBV28 and J is TRBJ1-1; 7 bases line up with TRBD1. The trim removed 6 bases at V and 1 base at J, leaving 11 bases unmatched. CDR1 MDHEN and CDR2 SYDVKM come from the germline V gene. The CDR3 covers 16 residues. The CDR3 DNA sequence: TGTGCCAGCAGGAAAACCGAAAACAGGGGGAACACTGAAGCTTTCTTT. It is translated as CASRKTENRGNTEAFF.

The chain links TRBV6-6 to TRBJ1-1; D not certain. V lost 4 bases, J lost 0 bases, and 3 bases lay in between. Germline loops: CDR1 MNHNY, CDR2 SVGAGI (reference sequence). This CDR3 contains 12 residues. The CDR3 DNA sequence: TGTGCCAGCAGTTCAGTGAACACTGAAGCTTTCTTT. It specifies CASSSVNTEAFF.

The genes are TRBV18 and TRBJ2-3, with TRBD2 matching over 12 bases. There are 16 residues in the CDR3. CDR1 is KGHSH and CDR2 is LQKENI in the germline V gene. Trimming at V came to 4 bases and at J to 2 bases, leaving 4 bases not matched to a gene. CDR3 loop: CASSLLAGGPTDTQYF. Here the CDR3 DNA reads TGTGCCAGCTCACTCCTAGCGGGGGGGCCCACAGATACGCAGTATTTT.

The chain links TRBV28 to TRBJ1-2; D remains ambiguous. The CDR3 runs 14 residues. Trimming left V 7 bases short and J 8 bases short, with 20 bases between. CDR1 MDHEN and CDR2 SYDVKM come from the germline V gene. This CDR3 is CASTFTVGNVGYTF. CDR3 nucleotides: TGTGCCAGCACCTTCACGGTAGGGAATGTAGGCTACACCTTC.

The chain recombines TRBV9 with TRBJ2-7; D might be TRBD2 (7 bases). Germline loops: CDR1 SGDLS, CDR2 YYNGEE. The V end lost 0 bases, the J end lost 4 bases, and 14 bases lay between the germline ends. CDR3 length: 15 amino acids. The CDR3 sequence: CASSVGVGGQYEQYF. CDR3 DNA: TGTGCCAGCAGCGTAGGGGTCGGGGGGCAGTACGAGCAGTACTTC. The full variable domain, completed using reference TRBV9 and TRBJ2-7, is DSGVTQTPKHLITATGQRVTLRCSPRSGDLSVYWYQQSLDQGLQFLIQYYNGEERAKGNILERFSAQQFPDLHSELNLSSLELGDSALYFCASSVGVGGQYEQYFGPGTRLTVT.

The chain carries TRBV27 and TRBJ2-3; TRBD1 agrees at 8 bases. V was clipped by 5 bases and J by 0 bases; unmatched bases: 4. CDR3 length equals 15 residues. Germline V CDR1 and CDR2: MNHEY, SMNVEV (reference sequence). Here the CDR3 DNA reads TGTGCCAGCAGTCCGGGACAGGAGAGCACAGATACGCAGTATTTT. Amino acids: CASSPGQESTDTQYF.

The V gene is TRBV5-1, the J gene TRBJ2-6; 7 positions agree with TRBD1. The V segment lost 2 bases and the J segment 2 bases; nucleotides outside the gene matches: 7. The CDR3 has 17 amino acids. The germline CDR1 and CDR2 sequences are SGHRS and YFSETQ. CDR3 loop: CASSFGTASPGANVLTF. As DNA, the CDR3 is TGCGCCAGCAGCTTCGGGACAGCCAGCCCTGGGGCCAACGTCCTGACTTTC. Full variable domain (rest looked up from reference TRBV5-1 and TRBJ2-6): KAGVTQTPRYLIKTRGQQVTLSCSPISGHRSVSWYQQTPGQGLQFLFEYFSETQRNKGNFPGRFSGRQFSNSRSEMNVSTLELGDSALYLCASSFGTASPGANVLTFGAGSRLTVL.

This clone is medium-sized. This rearrangement joins TRBV19 to TRBJ2-1; TRBD1 agrees at 7 bases. The germline V gene encodes CDR1 LNHDA and CDR2 SQIVND (reference sequence). The CDR3 is made up of 14 amino acids. V lost 9 bases to trimming and J lost 8 bases; unmatched junction nucleotides: 13. The CDR3 here is CASAKGGLFDEQFF. DNA of the CDR3: TGTGCCAGCGCGAAAGGGGGCCTATTTGATGAGCAGTTCTTC.

This clone has just a few counts. This sequence joins TRBV7-8 and TRBJ1-3; D remains unclear. Trimming cost V 5 bases and J 5 bases, with 25 bases left between them. Germline CDR1 and CDR2: SGHVS and FQNEAQ. The CDR3 is 18 amino acids. The CDR3 DNA is TGTGCCAGCAGCGGACCCACTGTAGGGAAGATGGCCCGAAACACCATATATTTT. Its protein product is CASSGPTVGKMARNTIYF. The variable domain in full, with the rest retrieved from reference TRBV7-8 and TRBJ1-3, is GAGVSQSPRYKVAKRGQDVALRCDPISGHVSLFWYQQALGQGPEFLTYFQNEAQLDKSGLPSDRFFAERPEGSVSTLKIQRTQQEDSAVYLCASSGPTVGKMARNTIYFGEGSWLTVV.

The chain combines TRBV6-6 with TRBJ2-5; TRBD2 might be the D (6 bases). Looked up from germline, CDR1 is MNHNY and CDR2 is SVGAGI (reference sequence). V was shortened by 5 bases and J by 2 bases, with 18 bases between the two germline ends. The CDR3 has 16 amino acids. In nucleotides, the CDR3 is TGTGCCAGCAGTCAGGACTACCCACCCCTTCAAGAGACCCAGTACTTC. Protein product: CASSQDYPPLQETQYF.

This sequence joins TRBV6-1 and TRBJ1-2; perhaps TRBD1 as D (5 bases). The CDR3 contains 14 residues. Trimming pared 2 bases from V and 5 bases from J, leaving 12 bases between. Germline CDR1 MNHNS, CDR2 SASEGT. CDR3 DNA sequence: TGTGCCAGCAGTGAAAAAAGGGGAAGGTATGGCTACACCTTC. Translated: CASSEKRGRYGYTF.

The rearrangement joins TRBV15 to TRBJ2-7, with D possibly matching TRBD1 (5 bases). CDR3 length: 15 residues. Trimming left V 0 bases short and J 9 bases short, with 18 bases between. The germline V gene has CDR1 LNHNV and CDR2 YYDKDF (reference sequence). The CDR3 reads CATSRDGAPTWGQYF. Written as DNA, the CDR3 is TGTGCCACCAGCAGAGATGGGGCACCGACTTGGGGGCAGTACTTC.